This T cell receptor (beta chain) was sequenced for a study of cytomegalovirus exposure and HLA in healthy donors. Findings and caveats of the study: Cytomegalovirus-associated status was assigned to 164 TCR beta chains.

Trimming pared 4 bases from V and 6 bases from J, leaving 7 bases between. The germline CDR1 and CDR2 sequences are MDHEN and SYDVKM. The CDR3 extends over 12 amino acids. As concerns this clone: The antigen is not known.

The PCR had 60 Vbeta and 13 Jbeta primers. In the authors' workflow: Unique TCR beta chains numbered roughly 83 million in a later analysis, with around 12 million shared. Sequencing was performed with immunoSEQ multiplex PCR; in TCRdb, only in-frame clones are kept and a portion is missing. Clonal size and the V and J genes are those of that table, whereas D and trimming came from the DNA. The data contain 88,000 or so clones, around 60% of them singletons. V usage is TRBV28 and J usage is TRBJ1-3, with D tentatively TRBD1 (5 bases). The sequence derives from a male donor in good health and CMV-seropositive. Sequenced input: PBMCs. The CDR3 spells CASSSGQNTIYF. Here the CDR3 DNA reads TGTGCCAGCAGTTCCGGACAAAACACCATATATTTT.